What follows describes a single TCR beta chain. This record comes from a study of blood T cell repertoires in COVID-19. Study as a whole: Both acute and convalescent COVID-19 samples were obtained from the United States, Italy and Spain.

Trimming removed 6 bases from V and 3 bases from J; junction bases left unmatched: 7. CDR1 and CDR2 from the germline V gene are LNHDA and SQIVND (reference sequence). This CDR3 is built from 14 residues. In the source study's methods: Amplification with reference gene primers provided the estimates of nucleated cell counts. The method was immunoSEQ multiplex PCR; TCRdb's version includes in-frame clones alone and lacks a portion of them. The V and J calls and the clone size are those of that table, but D and trimming were determined from the DNA. The sample carries 25,000 to 30,000 clones, about 91% recorded once.

The clonotype originates from a human donor with acute or convalescent COVID-19. The donor label of this sample is uncertain. The sequenced sample was peripheral blood. The chain employs TRBV19 and TRBJ2-7, with 8 positions matching TRBD2. The CDR3 DNA sequence: TGTGCCAGTAGGAGGCGGGGGGCTGACTACGAGCAGTACTTC. It codes for CASRRRGADYEQYF.